The present entry profiles one TCR beta chain with its context. This clonotype was detected many times. This clone's antigen is unknown. No much larger clone is present one base from it, and per-base qualities are unavailable. Libraries were prepared through PCR. Sequencing was carried out with an Illumina HiSeq 2000. The raw public reads went through TCRdb reprocessing: fastp at Q25, MiXCR clone calling, in-frame beta chains kept. For every CDR3 protein sequence, its rows merge into one entry that carries the most common genes and DNA. For this sample the table gives roughly 19,000 distinct CDR3 sequences, of which 40% to 55% were detected only once. Less than 35% of the sample is taken by the ten largest. Counted from cysteine to phenylalanine, this CDR3 has 16 amino acids. Only the CDR3 DNA is retained, 48 bases long and in frame from the first base. The junction carries 13 bases between V and J, which are trimmed by 3 bases and 0 bases respectively. CDR1 and CDR2 are drawn from the germline V gene: SGHRS, YFSETQ.

These data originate in a study of tumor-infiltrating lymphocytes in oesophageal squamous cell carcinoma (dated by TCRdb to the mid-2010s). The sequence was obtained from a male donor with esophageal squamous cell carcinoma. The sample was esophageal tumor tissue. The rearranged segments are TRBV5-1 and TRBJ2-1, with an unclear D gene assignment. The DNA sequence reads TGCGCCAGCAGCTCTCCTTCCGCCCACTCCTACAATGAGCAGTTCTTC. This is translated as CASSSPSAHSYNEQFF.